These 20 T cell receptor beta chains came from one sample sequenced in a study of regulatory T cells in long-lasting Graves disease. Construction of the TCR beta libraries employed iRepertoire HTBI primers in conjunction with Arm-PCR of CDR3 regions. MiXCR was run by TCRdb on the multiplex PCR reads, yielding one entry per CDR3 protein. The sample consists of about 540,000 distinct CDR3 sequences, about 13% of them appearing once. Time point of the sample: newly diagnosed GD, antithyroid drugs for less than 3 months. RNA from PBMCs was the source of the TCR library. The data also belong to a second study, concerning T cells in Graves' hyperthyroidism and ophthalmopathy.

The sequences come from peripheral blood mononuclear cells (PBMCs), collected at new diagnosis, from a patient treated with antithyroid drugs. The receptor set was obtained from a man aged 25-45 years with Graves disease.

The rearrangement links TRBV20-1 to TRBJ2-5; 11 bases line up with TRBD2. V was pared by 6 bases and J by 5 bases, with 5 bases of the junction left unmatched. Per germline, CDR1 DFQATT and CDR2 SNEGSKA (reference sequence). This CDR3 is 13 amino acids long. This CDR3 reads CSAPTSGKETQYF. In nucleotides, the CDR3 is TGCAGTGCCCCGACTAGCGGGAAGGAGACCCAGTACTTC.

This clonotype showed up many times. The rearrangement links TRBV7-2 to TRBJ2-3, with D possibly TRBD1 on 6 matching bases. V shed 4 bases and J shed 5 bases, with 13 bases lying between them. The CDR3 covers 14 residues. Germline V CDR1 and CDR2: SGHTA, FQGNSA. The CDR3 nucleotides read TGTGCCAGCAGCTCCAATACCAGGGGAGATACGCAGTATTTT. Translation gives CASSSNTRGDTQYF.

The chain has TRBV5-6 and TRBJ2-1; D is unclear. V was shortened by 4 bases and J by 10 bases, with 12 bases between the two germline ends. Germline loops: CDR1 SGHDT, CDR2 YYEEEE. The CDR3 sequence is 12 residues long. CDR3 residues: CASSGPDREQFF. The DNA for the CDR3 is TGTGCCAGCAGCGGACCGGACCGCGAGCAGTTCTTC.

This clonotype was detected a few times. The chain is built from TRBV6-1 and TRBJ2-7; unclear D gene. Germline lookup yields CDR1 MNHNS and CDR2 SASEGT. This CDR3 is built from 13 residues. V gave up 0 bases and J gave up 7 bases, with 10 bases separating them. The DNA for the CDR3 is TGTGCCAGCAGTGAAGCGGGTTTCGGAGAGCAGTACTTC. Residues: CASSEAGFGEQYF.

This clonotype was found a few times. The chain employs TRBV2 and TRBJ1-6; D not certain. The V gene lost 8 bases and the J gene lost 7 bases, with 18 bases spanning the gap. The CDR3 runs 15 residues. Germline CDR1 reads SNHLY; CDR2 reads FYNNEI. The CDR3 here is CASLPQSMRNSPLHF. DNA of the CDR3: TGTGCCAGCTTGCCACAGTCAATGAGGAATTCACCCCTCCACTTT.

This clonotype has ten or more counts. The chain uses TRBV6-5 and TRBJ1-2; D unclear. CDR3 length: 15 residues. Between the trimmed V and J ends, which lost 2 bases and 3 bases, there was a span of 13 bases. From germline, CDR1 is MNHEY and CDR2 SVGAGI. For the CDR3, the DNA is TGTGCCAGCAGTTACGCTGAGCAGGTAGACTATGGCTACACCTTC. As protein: CASSYAEQVDYGYTF.

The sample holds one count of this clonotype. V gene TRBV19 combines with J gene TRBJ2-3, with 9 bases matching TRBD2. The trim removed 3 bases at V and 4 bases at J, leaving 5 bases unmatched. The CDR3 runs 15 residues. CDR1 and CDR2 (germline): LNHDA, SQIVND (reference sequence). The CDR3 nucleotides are TGTGCCAGTAGTATGATGCTAGCGGGGCCAGATACGCAGTATTTT. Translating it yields CASSMMLAGPDTQYF.

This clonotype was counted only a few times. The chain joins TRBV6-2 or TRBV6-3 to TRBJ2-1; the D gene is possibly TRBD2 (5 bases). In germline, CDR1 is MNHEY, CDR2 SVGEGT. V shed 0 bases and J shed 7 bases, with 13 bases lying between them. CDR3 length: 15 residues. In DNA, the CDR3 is TGTGCCAGCAGTTACTCGAGGGCTTTGGGGAATGAGCAGTTCTTC. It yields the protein CASSYSRALGNEQFF.

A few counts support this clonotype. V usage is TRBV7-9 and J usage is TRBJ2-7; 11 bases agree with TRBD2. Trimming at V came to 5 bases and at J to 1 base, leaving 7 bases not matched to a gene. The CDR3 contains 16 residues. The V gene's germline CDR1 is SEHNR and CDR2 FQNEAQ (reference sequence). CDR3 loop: CASSNPTSGVSYEQYF. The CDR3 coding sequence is TGTGCCAGCAGCAACCCGACTAGCGGGGTTTCCTACGAGCAGTACTTC.

CDR3 loop: CASSAEWVKSTEAFF. DNA of the CDR3: TGTGCCAGCTCCGCCGAGTGGGTTAAGTCAACTGAAGCTTTCTTT. The V call is TRBV18, the J call TRBJ1-1; D not resolved. The CDR3 has 15 residues. V lost 6 bases and J lost 5, with 19 bases in between. Germline V CDR1 and CDR2: KGHSH, LQKENI.

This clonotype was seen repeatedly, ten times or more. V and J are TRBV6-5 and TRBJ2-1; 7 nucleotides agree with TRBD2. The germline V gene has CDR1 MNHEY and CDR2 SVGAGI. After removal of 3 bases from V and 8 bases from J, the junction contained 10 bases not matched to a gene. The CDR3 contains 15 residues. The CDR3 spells CASSYRASGGHEQFF. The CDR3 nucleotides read TGTGCCAGCAGTTATCGGGCTAGCGGCGGCCATGAGCAGTTCTTC.

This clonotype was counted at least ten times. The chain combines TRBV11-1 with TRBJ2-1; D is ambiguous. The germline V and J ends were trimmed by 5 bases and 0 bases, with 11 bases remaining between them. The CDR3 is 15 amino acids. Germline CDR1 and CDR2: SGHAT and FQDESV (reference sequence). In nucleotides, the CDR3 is TGTGCCAGCAGCCGGGCCACAAGCTCCTACAATGAGCAGTTCTTC. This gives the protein CASSRATSSYNEQFF.

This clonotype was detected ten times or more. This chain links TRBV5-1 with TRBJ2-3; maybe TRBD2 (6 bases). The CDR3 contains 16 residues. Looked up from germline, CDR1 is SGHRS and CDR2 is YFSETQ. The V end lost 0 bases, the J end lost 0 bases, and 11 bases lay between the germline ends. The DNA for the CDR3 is TGCGCCAGCAGCTTGGCTTTCGGGACTAGCACAGATACGCAGTATTTT. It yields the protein CASSLAFGTSTDTQYF.

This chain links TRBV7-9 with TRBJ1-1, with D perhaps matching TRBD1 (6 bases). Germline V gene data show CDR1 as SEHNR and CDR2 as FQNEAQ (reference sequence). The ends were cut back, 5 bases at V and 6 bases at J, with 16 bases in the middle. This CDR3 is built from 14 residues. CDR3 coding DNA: TGTGCCAGCAGCCTAGTAGGGGGGATTTCTGAAGCTTTCTTT. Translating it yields CASSLVGGISEAFF.

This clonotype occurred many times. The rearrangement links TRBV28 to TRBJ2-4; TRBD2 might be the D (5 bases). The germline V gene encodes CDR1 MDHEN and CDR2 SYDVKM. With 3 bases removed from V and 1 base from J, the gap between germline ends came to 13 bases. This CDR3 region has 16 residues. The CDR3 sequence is CASSFRGNLAKNIQYF. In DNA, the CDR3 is TGTGCCAGCAGTTTTCGAGGGAACCTGGCCAAAAACATTCAGTACTTC.

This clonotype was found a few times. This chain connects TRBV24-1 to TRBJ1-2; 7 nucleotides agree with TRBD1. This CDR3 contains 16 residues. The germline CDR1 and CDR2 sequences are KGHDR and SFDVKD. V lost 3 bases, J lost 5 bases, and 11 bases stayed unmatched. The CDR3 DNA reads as TGTGCCACCAGTGATACCCGAGGGGGCGGTACTTATGGCTACACCTTC. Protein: CATSDTRGGGTYGYTF.

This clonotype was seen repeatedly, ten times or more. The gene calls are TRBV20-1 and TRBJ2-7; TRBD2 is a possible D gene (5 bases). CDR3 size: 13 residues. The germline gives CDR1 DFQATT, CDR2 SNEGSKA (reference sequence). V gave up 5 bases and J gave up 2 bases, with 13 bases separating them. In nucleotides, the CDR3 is TGCAGTGCTCTCCGAGGGTCTCCCTACGAGCAGTACTTC. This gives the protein CSALRGSPYEQYF.

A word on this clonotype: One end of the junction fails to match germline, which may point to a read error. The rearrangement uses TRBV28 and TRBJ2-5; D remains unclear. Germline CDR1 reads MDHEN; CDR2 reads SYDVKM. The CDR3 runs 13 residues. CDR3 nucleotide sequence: TGTGCCAACAGTTTTGCAGTCCCCGAGGCCCAGTACTTC. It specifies CANSFAVPEAQYF.

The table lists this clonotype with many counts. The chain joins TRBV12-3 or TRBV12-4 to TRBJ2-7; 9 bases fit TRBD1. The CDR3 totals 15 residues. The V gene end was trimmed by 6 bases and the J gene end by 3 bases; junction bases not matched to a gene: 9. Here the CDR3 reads CASSEVRGQGYEQYF. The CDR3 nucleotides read TGTGCCAGCAGCGAAGTCAGGGGACAGGGCTACGAGCAGTACTTC.

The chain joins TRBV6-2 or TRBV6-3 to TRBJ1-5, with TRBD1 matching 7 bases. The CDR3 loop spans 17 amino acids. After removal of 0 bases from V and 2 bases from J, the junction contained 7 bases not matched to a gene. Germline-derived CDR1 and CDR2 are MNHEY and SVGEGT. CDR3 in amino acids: CASSYSTGRSGNQPQHF. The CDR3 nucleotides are TGTGCCAGCAGTTACTCGACAGGGCGGTCGGGCAATCAGCCCCAGCATTTT.